This T cell receptor beta chain appears in the sequencing data of a study of OX40 agonist ivuxolimab in advanced cancers. Trimming removed 1 base from V and 4 bases from J, with 13 bases in between. The CDR3 is 15 amino acids. Germline CDR1 reads SGHAT; CDR2 reads FQDESV (reference sequence). Sequencing was performed with immunoSEQ multiplex PCR; in TCRdb, only in-frame clones are kept and a portion is missing. The data contain 20,000 to 25,000 clones, 65% to 90% of them singletons. Blood samples were obtained at baseline, cycle 4 day 1, and cycle 7 day 1. Sequences were derived from CD4+ or CD8+ T cells sorted from blood, sampled in a trial of the OX40 agonist ivuxolimab. The clonotype originates from an adult with an advanced solid tumor such as melanoma, head and neck, liver or kidney cancer. The rearrangement joins TRBV11-1 to TRBJ1-1, with D tentatively TRBD1 (6 bases). The CDR3 protein is CASSLEGGRPTEAFF. CDR3 coding DNA: TGTGCCAGCAGCTTAGAAGGGGGAAGGCCCACTGAAGCTTTCTTT.